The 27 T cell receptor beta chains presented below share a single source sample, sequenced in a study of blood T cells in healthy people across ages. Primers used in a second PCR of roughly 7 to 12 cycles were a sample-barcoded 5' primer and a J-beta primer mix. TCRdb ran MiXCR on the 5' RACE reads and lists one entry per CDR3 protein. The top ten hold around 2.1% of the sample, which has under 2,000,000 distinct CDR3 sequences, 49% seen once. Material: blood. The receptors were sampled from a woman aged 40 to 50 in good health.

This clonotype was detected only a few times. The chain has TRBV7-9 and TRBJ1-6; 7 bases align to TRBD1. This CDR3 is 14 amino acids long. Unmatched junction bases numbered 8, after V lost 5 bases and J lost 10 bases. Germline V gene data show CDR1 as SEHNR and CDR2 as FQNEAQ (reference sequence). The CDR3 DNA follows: TGTGCCAGCAGCCCACAGGGGAATGGATCACCCCTCCACTTT. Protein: CASSPQGNGSPLHF.

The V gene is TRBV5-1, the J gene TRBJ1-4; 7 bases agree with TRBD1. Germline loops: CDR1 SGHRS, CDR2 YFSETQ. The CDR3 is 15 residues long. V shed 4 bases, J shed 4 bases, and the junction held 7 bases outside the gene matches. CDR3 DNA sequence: TGCGCCAGCAGCCCAGGGGGGGCTCTTAATGAAAAACTGTTTTTT. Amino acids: CASSPGGALNEKLFF.

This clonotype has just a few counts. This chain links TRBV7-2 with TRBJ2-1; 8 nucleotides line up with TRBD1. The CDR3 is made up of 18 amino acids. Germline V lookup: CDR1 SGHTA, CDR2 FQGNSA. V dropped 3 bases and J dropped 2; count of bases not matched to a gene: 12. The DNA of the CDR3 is TGTGCCAGCAGCTTCCCTCGAATTCAGGGGGCCACCTACAATGAGCAGTTCTTC. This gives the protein CASSFPRIQGATYNEQFF.

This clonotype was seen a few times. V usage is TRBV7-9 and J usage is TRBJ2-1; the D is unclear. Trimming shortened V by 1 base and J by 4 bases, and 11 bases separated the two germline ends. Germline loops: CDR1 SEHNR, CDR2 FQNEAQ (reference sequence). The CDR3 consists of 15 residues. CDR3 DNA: TGTGCCAGCAGCTTAGTACAGAGCCCTTACAATGAGCAGTTCTTC. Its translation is CASSLVQSPYNEQFF.

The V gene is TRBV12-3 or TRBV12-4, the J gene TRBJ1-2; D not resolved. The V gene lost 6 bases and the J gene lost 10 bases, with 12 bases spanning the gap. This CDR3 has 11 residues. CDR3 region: CASSLGGSYTF. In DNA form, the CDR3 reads TGTGCCAGCAGCCTGGGAGGGTCCTACACCTTC.

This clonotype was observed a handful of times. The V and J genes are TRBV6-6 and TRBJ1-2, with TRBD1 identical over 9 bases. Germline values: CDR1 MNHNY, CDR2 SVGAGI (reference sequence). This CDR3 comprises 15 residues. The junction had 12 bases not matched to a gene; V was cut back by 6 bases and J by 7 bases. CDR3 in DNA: TGTGCCAGCAGCTTCACCGGGACAGGGAAGGTTGGCTACACCTTC. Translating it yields CASSFTGTGKVGYTF.

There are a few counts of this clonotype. The CDR3 region is CSVENGVNTEAFF. Here the CDR3 DNA reads TGCAGCGTTGAAAACGGGGTAAACACTGAAGCTTTCTTT. V and J are TRBV29-1 and TRBJ1-1; D unresolved. Trimming pared 2 bases from V and 2 bases from J, leaving 9 bases between. The germline gives CDR1 SQVTM, CDR2 ANQGSEA. The CDR3 covers 13 residues. Looking up the rest from reference TRBV29-1 and TRBJ1-1 gives the full variable domain: SAVISQKPSRDICQRGTSLTIQCQVDSQVTMMFWYRQQPGQSLTLIATANQGSEATYESGFVIDKFPISRPNLTFSTLTVSNMSPEDSSIYLCSVENGVNTEAFFGQGTRLTVV.

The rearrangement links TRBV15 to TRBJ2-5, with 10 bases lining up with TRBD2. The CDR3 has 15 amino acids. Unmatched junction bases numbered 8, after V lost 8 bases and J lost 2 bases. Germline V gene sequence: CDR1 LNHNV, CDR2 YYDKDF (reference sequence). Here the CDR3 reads CATHAKRGGQETQYF. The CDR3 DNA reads TGTGCCACCCATGCGAAGCGGGGGGGACAAGAGACCCAGTACTTC.

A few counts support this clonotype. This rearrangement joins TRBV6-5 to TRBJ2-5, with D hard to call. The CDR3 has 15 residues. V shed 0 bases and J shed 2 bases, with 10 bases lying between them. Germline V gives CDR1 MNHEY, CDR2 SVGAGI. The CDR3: CASSYSASDQETQYF. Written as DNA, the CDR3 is TGTGCCAGCAGTTACTCTGCCTCTGATCAAGAGACCCAGTACTTC.

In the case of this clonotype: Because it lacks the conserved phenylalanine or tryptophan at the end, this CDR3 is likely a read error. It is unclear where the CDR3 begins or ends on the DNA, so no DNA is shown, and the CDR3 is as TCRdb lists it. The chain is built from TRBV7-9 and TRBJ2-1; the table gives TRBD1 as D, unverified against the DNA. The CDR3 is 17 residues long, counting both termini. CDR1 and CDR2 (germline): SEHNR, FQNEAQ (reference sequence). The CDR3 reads CASSLAITGGFTMSSSS.

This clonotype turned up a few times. CDR3 region: CASSQDRGGGNEQFF. The CDR3 nucleotides are TGCGCCAGCAGCCAAGATCGGGGCGGAGGCAATGAGCAGTTCTTC. The rearrangement uses TRBV4-1 and TRBJ2-1; D is possibly TRBD1 or TRBD2 (5 bases each). The CDR3 runs 15 residues. Germline V gene data show CDR1 as MGHRA and CDR2 as YSYEKL. V lost 0 bases to trimming and J lost 6 bases, with 12 bases between them.

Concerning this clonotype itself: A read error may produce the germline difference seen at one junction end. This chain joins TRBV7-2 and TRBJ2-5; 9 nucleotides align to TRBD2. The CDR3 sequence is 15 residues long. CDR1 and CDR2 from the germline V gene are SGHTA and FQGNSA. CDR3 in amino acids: CASNLAAGGRETQYF. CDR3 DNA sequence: TGTGCCAGCAACTTAGCGGCGGGGGGGCGAGAGACCCAGTACTTC.

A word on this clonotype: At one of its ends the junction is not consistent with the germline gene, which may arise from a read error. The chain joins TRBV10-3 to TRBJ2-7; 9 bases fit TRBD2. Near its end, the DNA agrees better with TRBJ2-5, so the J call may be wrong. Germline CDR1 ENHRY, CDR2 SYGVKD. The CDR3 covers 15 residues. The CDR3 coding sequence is TGTGCCGTCAGTGAACAGCGGGGGGATGTGGAGACCCAGTACTTC. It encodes CAVSEQRGDVETQYF.

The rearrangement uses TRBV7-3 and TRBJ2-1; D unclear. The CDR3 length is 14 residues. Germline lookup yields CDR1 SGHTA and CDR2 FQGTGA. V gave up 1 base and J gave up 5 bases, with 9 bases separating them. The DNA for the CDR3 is TGTGCCAGCAGCTTAATAGGCAGCCACAATGAGCAGTTCTTC. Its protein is CASSLIGSHNEQFF.

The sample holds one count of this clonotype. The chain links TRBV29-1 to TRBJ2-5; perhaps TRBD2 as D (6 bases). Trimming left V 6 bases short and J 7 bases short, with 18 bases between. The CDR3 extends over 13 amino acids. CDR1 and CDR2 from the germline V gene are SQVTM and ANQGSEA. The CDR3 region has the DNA TGCAGCGTGGGACTCCCGCTAGCCGGGACCCAGTACTTC. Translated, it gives CSVGLPLAGTQYF.

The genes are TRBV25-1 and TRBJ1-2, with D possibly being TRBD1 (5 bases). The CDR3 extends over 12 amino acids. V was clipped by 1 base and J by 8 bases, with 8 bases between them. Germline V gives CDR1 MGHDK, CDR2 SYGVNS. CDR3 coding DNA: TGTGCCAGCAGTGAATTCGGGGACGGCTACACCTTC. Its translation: CASSEFGDGYTF.

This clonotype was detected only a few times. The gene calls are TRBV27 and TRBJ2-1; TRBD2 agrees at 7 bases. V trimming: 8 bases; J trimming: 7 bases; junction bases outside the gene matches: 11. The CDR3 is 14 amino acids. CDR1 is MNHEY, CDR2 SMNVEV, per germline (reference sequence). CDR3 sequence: CASRLGGGENEQFF. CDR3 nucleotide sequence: TGTGCCAGCCGCCTTGGGGGGGGGGAAAATGAGCAGTTCTTC.

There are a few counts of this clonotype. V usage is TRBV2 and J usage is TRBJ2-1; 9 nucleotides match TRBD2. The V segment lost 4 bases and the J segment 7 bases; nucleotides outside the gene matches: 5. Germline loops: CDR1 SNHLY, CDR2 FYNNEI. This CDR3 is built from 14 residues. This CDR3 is CASSVAGGSNEQFF. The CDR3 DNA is TGTGCCAGCAGTGTTGCGGGGGGGAGTAATGAGCAGTTCTTC.

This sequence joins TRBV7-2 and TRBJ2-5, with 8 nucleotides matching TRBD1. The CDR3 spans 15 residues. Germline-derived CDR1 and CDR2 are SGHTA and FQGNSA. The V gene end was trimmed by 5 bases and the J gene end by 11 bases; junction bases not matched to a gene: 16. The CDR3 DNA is TGTGCCAGCAGCCGCGACAGGGGCTCCTACAATGAGCAGTACTTC. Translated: CASSRDRGSYNEQYF.

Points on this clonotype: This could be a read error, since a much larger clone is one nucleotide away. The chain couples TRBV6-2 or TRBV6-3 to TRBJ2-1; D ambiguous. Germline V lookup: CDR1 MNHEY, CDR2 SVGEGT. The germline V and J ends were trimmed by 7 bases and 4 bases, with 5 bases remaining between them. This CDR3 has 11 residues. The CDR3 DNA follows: TGTGCCAGCACCAAGTACAATGAGCAGTTCTTC. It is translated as CASTKYNEQFF.

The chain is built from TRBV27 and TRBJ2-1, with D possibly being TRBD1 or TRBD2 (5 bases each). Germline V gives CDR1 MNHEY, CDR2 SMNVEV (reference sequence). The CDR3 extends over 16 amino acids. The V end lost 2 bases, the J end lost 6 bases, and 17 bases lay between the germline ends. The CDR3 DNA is TGTGCCAGCAGTTTAAGGGGCCCCGGGGACCTCAATGAGCAGTTCTTC. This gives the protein CASSLRGPGDLNEQFF.

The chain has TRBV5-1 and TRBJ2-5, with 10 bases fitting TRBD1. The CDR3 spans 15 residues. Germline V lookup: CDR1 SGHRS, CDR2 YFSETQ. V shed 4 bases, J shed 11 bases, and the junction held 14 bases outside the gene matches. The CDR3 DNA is TGCGCCAGCAGCGGCCGGGACAGGGGCTACAATGAGCAGTACTTC. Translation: CASSGRDRGYNEQYF.

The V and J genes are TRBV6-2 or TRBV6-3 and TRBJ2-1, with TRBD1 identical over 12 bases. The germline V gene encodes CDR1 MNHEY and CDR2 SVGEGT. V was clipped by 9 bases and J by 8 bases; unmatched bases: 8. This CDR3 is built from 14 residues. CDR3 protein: CARSSRDRGHEQFF. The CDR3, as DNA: TGTGCCAGATCCAGCCGGGACAGGGGGCATGAGCAGTTCTTC.

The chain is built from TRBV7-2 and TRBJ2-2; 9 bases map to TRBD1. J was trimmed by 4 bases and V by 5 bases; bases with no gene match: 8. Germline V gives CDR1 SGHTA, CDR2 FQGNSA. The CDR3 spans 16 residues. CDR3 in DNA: TGTGCCAGCAGCACCACAGGGGGCGGCGGCACCGGGGAGCTGTTTTTT. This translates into CASSTTGGGGTGELFF.

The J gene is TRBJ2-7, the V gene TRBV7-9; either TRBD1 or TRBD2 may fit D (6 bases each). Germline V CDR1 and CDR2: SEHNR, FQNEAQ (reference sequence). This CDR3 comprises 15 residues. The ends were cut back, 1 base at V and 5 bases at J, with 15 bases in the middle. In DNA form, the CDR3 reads TGTGCCAGCAGCTTAGAAGGAGGGCAGGGGAACGAGCAGTACTTC. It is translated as CASSLEGGQGNEQYF.

For the CDR3, the DNA is TGCGCCAGCAGCCAAGAAAAGGGGTTATCCTACGAGCAGTACTTC. Its protein product is CASSQEKGLSYEQYF. The chain recombines TRBV4-1 with TRBJ2-7; D might be TRBD1 (5 bases). Trimming cost V 0 bases and J 1 base, with 10 bases left between them. Per the germline V gene, CDR1 is MGHRA and CDR2 is YSYEKL. This CDR3 region has 15 residues.

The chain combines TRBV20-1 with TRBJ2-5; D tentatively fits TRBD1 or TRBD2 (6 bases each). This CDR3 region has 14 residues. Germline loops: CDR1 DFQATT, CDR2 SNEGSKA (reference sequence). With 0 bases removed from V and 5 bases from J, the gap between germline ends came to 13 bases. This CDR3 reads CSARDRRGLETQYF. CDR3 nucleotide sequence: TGCAGTGCTAGAGATCGGAGGGGGTTGGAGACCCAGTACTTC.